The 12 T cell receptor beta chains below come from one sample, sequenced in a study of T cell responses to AZD1222 COVID-19 vaccine. TCRdb keeps only in-frame clones here, not all; method: immunoSEQ multiplex PCR. Here the sample spans 60,000 to 85,000 clones, 70% to 90% being singletons. Sequencing was performed on peripheral blood, taken 28 days after the second dose of the MenACWY control vaccine. The origin of the receptors is an adult who received the MenACWY meningococcal vaccine as a control.

V is TRBV7-2 and J is TRBJ2-1; 12 bases map to TRBD2. The CDR3 runs 16 residues. V was pared by 5 bases and J by 0 bases, with 2 bases of the junction left unmatched. CDR1 and CDR2 from the germline V gene are SGHTA and FQGNSA. The CDR3 DNA reads TGTGCCAGCAGCCCTAGCGGGGGGGGCTCCTACAATGAGCAGTTCTTC. It is translated as CASSPSGGGSYNEQFF.

The CDR3: CASSQDVRREETQYF. The CDR3, as DNA: TGTGCCAGCAGCCAAGATGTCAGAAGGGAAGAGACCCAGTACTTC. The chain recombines TRBV3-1 (or the pseudogene TRBV3-2) with TRBJ2-5, with D unclear. Trimming removed 0 bases at V and 3 bases at J, with 11 bases between. This CDR3 spans 15 amino acids. Germline lookup yields CDR1 LGHDT and CDR2 YNNKEL (reference sequence).

The chain uses TRBV7-8 and TRBJ1-2, with D hard to call. CDR3 length: 14 amino acids. V was trimmed by 4 bases and J by 3 bases, leaving 12 bases between them. Germline V gene lookup returns CDR1 SGHVS and CDR2 FQNEAQ. The CDR3 nucleotides read TGTGCCAGCAGCTGGGTAGAGAATGACTATGGCTACACCTTC. Protein product: CASSWVENDYGYTF. Complete variable domain (other parts from reference TRBV7-8 and TRBJ1-2): GAGVSQSPRYKVAKRGQDVALRCDPISGHVSLFWYQQALGQGPEFLTYFQNEAQLDKSGLPSDRFFAERPEGSVSTLKIQRTQQEDSAVYLCASSWVENDYGYTFGSGTRLTVV.

The chain couples TRBV19 to TRBJ1-4; the D is unclear. The CDR3 loop spans 10 amino acids. Trimming left V 7 bases short and J 5 bases short, with 2 bases between. In germline, CDR1 is LNHDA, CDR2 SQIVND (reference sequence). The CDR3 DNA is TGTGCCAGTAAGAATGAAAAACTGTTTTTT. Translation gives CASKNEKLFF.

This CDR3 is CASSSTRTATDTQYF. For the CDR3, the DNA is TGTGCCAGCAGCTCTACCCGGACAGCCACAGATACGCAGTATTTT. The chain uses TRBV7-8 and TRBJ2-3; maybe TRBD1 (6 bases). The V end was cut by 4 bases, the J end by 2 bases, with 13 bases between. The CDR3 runs to 15 residues. Germline CDR1 SGHVS, CDR2 FQNEAQ.

The chain combines TRBV28 with TRBJ1-2, with D uncertain. The CDR3 contains 14 residues. Germline CDR1 is MDHEN and CDR2 is SYDVKM. Trimming stripped 5 bases from V and 4 bases from J, with 14 bases between. The CDR3 protein is CASSPSSRLYGYTF. The CDR3 bases are TGTGCCAGCAGTCCTAGCTCCCGACTCTATGGCTACACCTTC.

Only one count was recorded for this clone. The genes are TRBV3-1 (or the pseudogene TRBV3-2) and TRBJ2-2; TRBD1 or TRBD2 may be the D gene (6 bases each). From germline, CDR1 is LGHDT and CDR2 YNNKEL (reference sequence). The V and J ends lost 3 bases and 4 bases respectively, with 15 bases between them. The CDR3 covers 16 residues. CDR3 protein: CASSQAWGAFTGELFF. In DNA form, the CDR3 reads TGTGCCAGCAGCCAGGCATGGGGGGCGTTCACCGGGGAGCTGTTTTTT.

This rearrangement joins TRBV24-1 to TRBJ1-2, with 8 bases identical to TRBD1. Trimming removed 3 bases from V and 4 bases from J; junction bases left unmatched: 18. This CDR3 is built from 19 residues. Germline V gene sequence: CDR1 KGHDR, CDR2 SFDVKD. This CDR3 reads CATSDDRGAGTRGIYGYTF. The CDR3 DNA reads TGTGCCACCAGTGATGACAGGGGCGCCGGTACCCGAGGGATCTATGGCTACACCTTC.

The J gene is TRBJ1-1, the V gene TRBV7-2; no definite D call. Germline assignment: CDR1 SGHTA and CDR2 FQGNSA. This CDR3 is 14 amino acids long. V was cut by 0 bases and J by 1 base, with 6 bases left in between. The chain's CDR3 is CASSLASENTEAFF. Here the CDR3 DNA reads TGTGCCAGCAGCTTAGCCTCGGAGAACACTGAAGCTTTCTTT.

This clone has a handful of counts. The chain couples TRBV4-3 to TRBJ1-4, with 7 bases identical to TRBD1. The CDR3 is 16 amino acids. Germline CDR1 is LGHNA and CDR2 is YSLEER. Losses at the gene ends were 2 bases for V and 8 bases for J; bases not matched to a gene: 11. The CDR3 nucleotides read TGCGCCAGCAGCCAAAACCCTAGGGGGCTTAGGGAAAAACTGTTTTTT. It encodes CASSQNPRGLREKLFF.

The chain uses TRBV10-3 and TRBJ2-2, with 11 bases lining up with TRBD2. CDR1 ENHRY and CDR2 SYGVKD come from the germline V gene. The CDR3 runs 16 residues. After removal of 3 bases from V and 6 bases from J, the junction contained 6 bases not matched to a gene. The CDR3 protein is CAISDTSGRGAGELFF. CDR3 coding DNA: TGTGCCATCAGTGACACTAGCGGGAGAGGGGCCGGGGAGCTGTTTTTT.

The J gene is TRBJ1-4, the V gene TRBV7-2; D may be TRBD1 (6 bases). Germline CDR1 and CDR2: SGHTA and FQGNSA. Trimming took off 5 bases at V and 7 bases at J, with 14 bases between the two ends. The CDR3 consists of 14 residues. CDR3 nucleotides: TGTGCCAGCAGCCCCGGGGGCGCCGGTGAAAAACTGTTTTTT. It yields the protein CASSPGGAGEKLFF.